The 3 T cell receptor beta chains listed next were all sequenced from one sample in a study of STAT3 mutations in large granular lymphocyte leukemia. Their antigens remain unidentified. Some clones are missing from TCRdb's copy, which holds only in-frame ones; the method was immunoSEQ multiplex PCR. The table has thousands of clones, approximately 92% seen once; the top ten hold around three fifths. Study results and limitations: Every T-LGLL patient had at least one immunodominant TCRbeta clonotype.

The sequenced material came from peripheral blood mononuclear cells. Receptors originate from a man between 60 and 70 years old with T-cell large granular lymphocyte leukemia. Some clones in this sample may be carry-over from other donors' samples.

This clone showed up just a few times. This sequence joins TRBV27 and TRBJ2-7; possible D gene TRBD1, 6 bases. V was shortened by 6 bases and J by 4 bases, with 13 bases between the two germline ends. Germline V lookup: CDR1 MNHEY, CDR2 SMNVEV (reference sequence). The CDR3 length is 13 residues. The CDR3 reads CASSLGAGYEQYF. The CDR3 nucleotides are TGTGCCAGCAGCTTGGGGGCTGGGTACGAGCAGTACTTC.

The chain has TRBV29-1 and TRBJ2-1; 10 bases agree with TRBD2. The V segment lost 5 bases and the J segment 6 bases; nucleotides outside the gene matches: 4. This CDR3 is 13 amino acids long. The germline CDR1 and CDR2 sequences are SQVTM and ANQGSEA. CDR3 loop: CSVLKREGNEQFF. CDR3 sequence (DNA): TGCAGCGTTCTGAAGCGGGAGGGCAATGAGCAGTTCTTC.

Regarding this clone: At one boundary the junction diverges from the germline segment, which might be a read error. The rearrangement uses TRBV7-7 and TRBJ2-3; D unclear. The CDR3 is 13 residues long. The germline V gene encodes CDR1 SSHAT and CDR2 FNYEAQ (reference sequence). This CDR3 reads CASSLASTDTQYF. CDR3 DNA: TGTGCTAGCAGCTTAGCTAGCACAGATACGCAGTATTTT.